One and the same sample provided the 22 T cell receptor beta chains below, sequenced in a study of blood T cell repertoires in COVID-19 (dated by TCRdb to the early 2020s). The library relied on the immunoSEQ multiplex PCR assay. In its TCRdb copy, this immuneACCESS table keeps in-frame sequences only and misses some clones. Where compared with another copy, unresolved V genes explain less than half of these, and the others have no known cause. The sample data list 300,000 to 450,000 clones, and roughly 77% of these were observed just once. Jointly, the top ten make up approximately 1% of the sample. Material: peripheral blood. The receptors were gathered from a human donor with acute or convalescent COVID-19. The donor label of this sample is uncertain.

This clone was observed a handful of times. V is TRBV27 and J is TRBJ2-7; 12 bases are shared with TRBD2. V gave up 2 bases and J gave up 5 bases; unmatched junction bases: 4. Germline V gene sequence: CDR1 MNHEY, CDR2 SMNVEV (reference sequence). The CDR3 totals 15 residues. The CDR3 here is CASSLRPSGGDEQYF. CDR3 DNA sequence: TGTGCCAGCAGTTTACGCCCTAGCGGGGGGGACGAGCAGTACTTC.

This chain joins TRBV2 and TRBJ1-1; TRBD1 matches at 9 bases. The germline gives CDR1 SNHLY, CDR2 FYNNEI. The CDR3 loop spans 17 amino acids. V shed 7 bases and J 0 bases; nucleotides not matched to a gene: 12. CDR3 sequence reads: CASMSSGTGLMNTEAFF. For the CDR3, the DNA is TGTGCCAGCATGTCGAGTGGGACAGGGTTGATGAACACTGAAGCTTTCTTT.

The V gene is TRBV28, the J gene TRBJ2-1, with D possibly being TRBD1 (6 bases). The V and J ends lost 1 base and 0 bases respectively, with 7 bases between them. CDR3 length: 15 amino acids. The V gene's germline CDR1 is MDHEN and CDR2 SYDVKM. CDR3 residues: CASSLSGASYNEQFF. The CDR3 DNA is TGTGCCAGCAGTTTATCAGGGGCCTCCTACAATGAGCAGTTCTTC.

The CDR3: CASRLLAGEAGELFF. The CDR3 bases are TGTGCCAGCAGATTACTAGCGGGAGAGGCCGGGGAGCTGTTTTTT. The V call is TRBV2, the J call TRBJ2-2; TRBD2 matches at 11 bases. Per the germline V gene, CDR1 is SNHLY and CDR2 is FYNNEI. Trimming cost V 6 bases and J 6 bases; bases outside gene matches: 6. CDR3 length: 15 amino acids. The full variable domain, its missing parts supplied by reference TRBV2 and TRBJ2-2, is EPEVTQTPSHQVTQMGQEVILRCVPISNHLYFYWYRQILGQKVEFLVSFYNNEISEKSEIFDDQFSVERPDGSNFTLKIRSTKLEDSAMYFCASRLLAGEAGELFFGEGSRLTVL.

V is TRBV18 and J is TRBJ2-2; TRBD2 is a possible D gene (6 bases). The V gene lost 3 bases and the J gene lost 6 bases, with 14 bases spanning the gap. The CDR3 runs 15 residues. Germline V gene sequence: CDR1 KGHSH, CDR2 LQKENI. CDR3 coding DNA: TGTGCCAGCTCACCGTCAAATGGAGGGTCCGGGGAGCTGTTTTTT. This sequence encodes CASSPSNGGSGELFF.

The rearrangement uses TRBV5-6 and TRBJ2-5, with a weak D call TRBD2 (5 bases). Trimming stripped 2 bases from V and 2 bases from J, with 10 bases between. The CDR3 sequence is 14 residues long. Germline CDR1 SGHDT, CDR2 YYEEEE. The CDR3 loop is CASSFLGAQETQYF. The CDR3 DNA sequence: TGTGCCAGCAGCTTCTTGGGAGCGCAAGAGACCCAGTACTTC.

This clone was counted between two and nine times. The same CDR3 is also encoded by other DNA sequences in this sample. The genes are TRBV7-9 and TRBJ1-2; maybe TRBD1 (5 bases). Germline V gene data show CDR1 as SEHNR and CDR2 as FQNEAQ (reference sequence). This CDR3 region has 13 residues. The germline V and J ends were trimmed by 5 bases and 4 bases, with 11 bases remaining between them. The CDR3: CASSPGGVYGYTF. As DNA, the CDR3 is TGTGCCAGCAGCCCCGGAGGGGTCTATGGCTACACCTTC.

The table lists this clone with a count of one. CDR3 DNA: TGTGCCAGCAGCCAAAGAGGGACAGGGTTCCCCGAGCAGTACTTC. Encoded protein: CASSQRGTGFPEQYF. V gene TRBV3-1 (or the pseudogene TRBV3-2) combines with J gene TRBJ2-7; 9 bases are a match to TRBD1. This CDR3 region has 15 residues. Germline CDR1 reads LGHDT; CDR2 reads YNNKEL (reference sequence). V gave up 2 bases and J gave up 6 bases; unmatched junction bases: 8.

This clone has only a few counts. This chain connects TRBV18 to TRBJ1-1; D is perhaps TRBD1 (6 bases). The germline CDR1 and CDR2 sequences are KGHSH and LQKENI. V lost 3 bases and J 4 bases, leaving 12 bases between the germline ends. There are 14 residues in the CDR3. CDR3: CASSPGTYLTEAFF. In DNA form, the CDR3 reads TGTGCCAGCTCACCGGGGACATATCTCACTGAAGCTTTCTTT.

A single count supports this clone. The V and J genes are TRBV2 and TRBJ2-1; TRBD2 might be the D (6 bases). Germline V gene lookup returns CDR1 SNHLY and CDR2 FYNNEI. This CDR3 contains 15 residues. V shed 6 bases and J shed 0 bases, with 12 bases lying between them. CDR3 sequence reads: CASRGTDTSYNEQFF. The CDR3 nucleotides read TGTGCCAGCAGAGGGACTGACACCTCCTACAATGAGCAGTTCTTC. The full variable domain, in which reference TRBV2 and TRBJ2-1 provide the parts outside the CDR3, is EPEVTQTPSHQVTQMGQEVILRCVPISNHLYFYWYRQILGQKVEFLVSFYNNEISEKSEIFDDQFSVERPDGSNFTLKIRSTKLEDSAMYFCASRGTDTSYNEQFFGPGTRLTVL.

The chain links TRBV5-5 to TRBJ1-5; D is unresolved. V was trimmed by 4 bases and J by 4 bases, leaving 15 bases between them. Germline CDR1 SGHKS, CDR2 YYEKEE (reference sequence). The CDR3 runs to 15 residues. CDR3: CASSPSLGTNQPQHF. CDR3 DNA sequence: TGTGCCAGCAGCCCGTCGCTAGGCACGAATCAGCCCCAGCATTTT.

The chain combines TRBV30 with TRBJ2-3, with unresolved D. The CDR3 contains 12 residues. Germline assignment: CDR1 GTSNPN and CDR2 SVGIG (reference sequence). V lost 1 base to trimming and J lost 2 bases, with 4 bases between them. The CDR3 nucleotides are TGTGCCTGGAGTGGGCTCACAGATACGCAGTATTTT. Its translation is CAWSGLTDTQYF.

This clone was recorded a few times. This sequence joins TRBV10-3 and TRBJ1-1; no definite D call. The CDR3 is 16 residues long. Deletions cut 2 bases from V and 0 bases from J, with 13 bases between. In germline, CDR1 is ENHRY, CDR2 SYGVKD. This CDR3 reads CAISEPRGVLNTEAFF. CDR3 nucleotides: TGTGCCATCAGTGAGCCGCGCGGGGTCCTGAACACTGAAGCTTTCTTT.

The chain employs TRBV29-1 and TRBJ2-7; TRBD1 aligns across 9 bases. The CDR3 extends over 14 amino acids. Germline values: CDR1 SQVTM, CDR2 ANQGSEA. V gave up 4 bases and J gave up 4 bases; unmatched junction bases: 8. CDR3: CSVGDRAIWYEQYF. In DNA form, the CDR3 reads TGCAGCGTTGGGGACAGGGCAATATGGTACGAGCAGTACTTC.

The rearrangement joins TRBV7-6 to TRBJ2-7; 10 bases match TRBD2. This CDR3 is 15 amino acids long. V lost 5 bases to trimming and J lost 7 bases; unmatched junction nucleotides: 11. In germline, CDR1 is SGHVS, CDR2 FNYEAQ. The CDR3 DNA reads TGTGCCAGCAGCGCCGTAGCGGGAGGACCGGGGGAGCAGTACTTC. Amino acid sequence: CASSAVAGGPGEQYF.

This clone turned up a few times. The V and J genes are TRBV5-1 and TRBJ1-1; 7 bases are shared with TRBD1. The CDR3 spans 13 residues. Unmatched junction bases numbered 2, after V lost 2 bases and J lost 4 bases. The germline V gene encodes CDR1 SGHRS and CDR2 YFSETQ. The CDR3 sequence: CASSFEGATEAFF. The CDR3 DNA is TGCGCCAGCAGCTTTGAGGGGGCCACTGAAGCTTTCTTT.

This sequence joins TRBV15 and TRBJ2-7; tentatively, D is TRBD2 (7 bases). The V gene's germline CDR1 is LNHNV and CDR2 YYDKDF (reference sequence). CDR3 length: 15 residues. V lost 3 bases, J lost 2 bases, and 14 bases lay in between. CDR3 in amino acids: CATSSVKGGPYEQYF. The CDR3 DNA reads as TGTGCCACCAGCAGTGTAAAGGGGGGGCCCTACGAGCAGTACTTC.

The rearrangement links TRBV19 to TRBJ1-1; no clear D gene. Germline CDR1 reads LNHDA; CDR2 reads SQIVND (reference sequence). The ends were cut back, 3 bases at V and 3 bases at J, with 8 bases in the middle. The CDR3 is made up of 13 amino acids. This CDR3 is CASSMNKYTEAFF. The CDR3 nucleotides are TGTGCCAGTAGTATGAACAAATACACTGAAGCTTTCTTT. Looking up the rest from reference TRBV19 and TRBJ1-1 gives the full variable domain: DGGITQSPKYLFRKEGQNVTLSCEQNLNHDAMYWYRQDPGQGLRLIYYSQIVNDFQKGDIAEGYSVSREKKESFPLTVTSAQKNPTAFYLCASSMNKYTEAFFGQGTRLTVV.

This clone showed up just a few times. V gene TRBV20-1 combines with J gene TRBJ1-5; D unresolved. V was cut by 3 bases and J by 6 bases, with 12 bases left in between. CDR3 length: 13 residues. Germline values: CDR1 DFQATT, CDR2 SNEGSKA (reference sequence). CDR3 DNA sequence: TGCAGTGCTAGTGCCGGTGGCGGTCAGCCCCAGCATTTT. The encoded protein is CSASAGGGQPQHF.

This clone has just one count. CDR3 sequence (DNA): TGTGCCAGCAGCTTAGCCTTAGGCGGGGTAGATACGCAGTATTTT. Translated, it gives CASSLALGGVDTQYF. This chain connects TRBV7-8 to TRBJ2-3; D possibly corresponds to TRBD2 (6 bases). The ends were cut back, 0 bases at V and 5 bases at J, with 12 bases in the middle. CDR1 is SGHVS and CDR2 is FQNEAQ in the germline V gene. The CDR3 contains 15 residues.

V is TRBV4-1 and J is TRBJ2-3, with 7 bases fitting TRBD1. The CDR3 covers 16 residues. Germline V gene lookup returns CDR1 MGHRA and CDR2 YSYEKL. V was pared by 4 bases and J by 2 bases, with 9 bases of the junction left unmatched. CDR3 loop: CASSRPAGTATDTQYF. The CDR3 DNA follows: TGCGCCAGCAGCCGCCCCGCCGGGACAGCCACAGATACGCAGTATTTT.

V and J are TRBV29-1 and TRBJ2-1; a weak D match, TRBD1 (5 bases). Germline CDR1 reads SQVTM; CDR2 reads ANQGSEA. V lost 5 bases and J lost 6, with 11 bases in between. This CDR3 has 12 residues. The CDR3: CSVWLGVNEQFF. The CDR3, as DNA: TGCAGCGTTTGGTTAGGGGTCAATGAGCAGTTCTTC.